Presented here are 15 T cell receptor beta chains from one specimen sequenced in a study of T cell responses to AZD1222 COVID-19 vaccine. Assay used: immunoSEQ multiplex PCR; TCRdb lists only in-frame clones, some missing. The sample has roughly 140,000 clones, 90% seen once. The sequenced sample was peripheral blood, obtained on day 0 of AZD1222 vaccination. These receptors all come from an adult in good health.

The CDR3 here is CASSIGTTIGEQFF. CDR3 sequence (DNA): TGTGCCAGTAGTATAGGGACTACGATCGGTGAGCAGTTCTTC. The chain joins TRBV19 to TRBJ2-1; weak D call: TRBD2 (6 bases). Germline assignment: CDR1 LNHDA and CDR2 SQIVND (reference sequence). The CDR3 sequence is 14 residues long. The V gene lost 1 base and the J gene lost 9 bases, with 13 bases spanning the gap.

CDR3 in amino acids: CASSLVQGAETQYF. The CDR3 nucleotides are TGTGCCAGCAGCTTGGTGCAGGGCGCGGAGACCCAGTACTTC. J is TRBJ2-5 and V is TRBV5-6, with D tentatively TRBD1 (5 bases). V gave up 0 bases and J gave up 5 bases, with 11 bases separating them. Germline V gene data show CDR1 as SGHDT and CDR2 as YYEEEE. The CDR3 totals 14 residues.

The rearrangement links TRBV21-1 to TRBJ2-1. TRBV21-1 is reported as a pseudogene. This CDR3 is built from 17 residues. The CDR3, as DNA: TGTGCCAGCAGCAGCTGCCCCGGGACCACAATTTACAATGAGCAGTTCTTC. It encodes CASSSCPGTTIYNEQFF.

The V gene is TRBV19, the J gene TRBJ1-6, with D perhaps matching TRBD1 (6 bases). The ends were cut back, 7 bases at V and 9 bases at J, with 19 bases in the middle. The CDR3 runs 15 residues. Per the germline V gene, CDR1 is LNHDA and CDR2 is SQIVND (reference sequence). In DNA form, the CDR3 reads TGTGCCAGTACAGGACAGTTTGGCCAGCTTTCACCCCTCCACTTT. Translation: CASTGQFGQLSPLHF.

This chain joins TRBV9 and TRBJ2-5; TRBD2 aligns across 11 bases. The J segment lost 9 bases and the V segment lost 4 bases, leaving 17 bases of the junction unmatched. Germline V lookup: CDR1 SGDLS, CDR2 YYNGEE. This CDR3 is built from 17 residues. The CDR3 DNA reads as TGTGCCAGCAGCCGCTCTGGGACTAGCGGAGGGGGGCGGCCCCAGTACTTC. As protein: CASSRSGTSGGGRPQYF. Complete variable domain (other parts from reference TRBV9 and TRBJ2-5): DSGVTQTPKHLITATGQRVTLRCSPRSGDLSVYWYQQSLDQGLQFLIQYYNGEERAKGNILERFSAQQFPDLHSELNLSSLELGDSALYFCASSRSGTSGGGRPQYFGPGTRLLVL.

The chain has TRBV14 and TRBJ2-2; 12 nucleotides line up with TRBD1. Germline CDR1 SGHDN, CDR2 FVKESK. This CDR3 has 16 residues. Unmatched junction bases numbered 8, after V lost 5 bases and J lost 7 bases. The CDR3 DNA reads as TGTGCCAGCAGCGCTCCGGGACAGGGGGCCGTCGGGGAGCTGTTTTTT. Amino acid sequence: CASSAPGQGAVGELFF.

This clone appeared a few times. The gene calls are TRBV10-3 and TRBJ2-1; possible D gene TRBD2, 5 bases. The CDR3 contains 14 residues. Trimming shortened V by 2 bases and J by 6 bases, and 11 bases separated the two germline ends. Germline V gene sequence: CDR1 ENHRY, CDR2 SYGVKD. CDR3 nucleotide sequence: TGTGCCATCAGTGAGCGGGTGGACTTCAATGAGCAGTTCTTC. Protein sequence: CAISERVDFNEQFF.

This clone appeared a single time. This sequence joins TRBV27 and TRBJ2-1; perhaps D is TRBD1 or TRBD2 (5 bases each). This CDR3 region has 17 residues. In germline, CDR1 is MNHEY, CDR2 SMNVEV (reference sequence). The germline V and J ends were trimmed by 5 bases and 3 bases, with 20 bases remaining between them. In nucleotides, the CDR3 is TGTGCCAGCAGTCTCCTAACGACCGGGGCAAACTACAATGAGCAGTTCTTC. Amino acid sequence: CASSLLTTGANYNEQFF.

The chain employs TRBV3-1 (or the pseudogene TRBV3-2) and TRBJ1-2; 8 bases are shared with TRBD1. The germline gives CDR1 LGHDT, CDR2 YNNKEL (reference sequence). The CDR3 is 13 amino acids. V trimming: 4 bases; J trimming: 3 bases; junction bases outside the gene matches: 1. The CDR3 spells CASSLDRDYGYTF. CDR3 DNA: TGTGCCAGCAGCCTGGACAGGGACTATGGCTACACCTTC.

The rearrangement uses TRBV7-2 and TRBJ2-3; the D gene could be TRBD1 or TRBD2 (5 bases each). CDR3 length equals 15 residues. The ends were cut back, 2 bases at V and 3 bases at J, with 12 bases in the middle. From germline, CDR1 is SGHTA and CDR2 FQGNSA. In DNA form, the CDR3 reads TGTGCCAGCAGCTTAAGTCGGGGACCGACAGATACGCAGTATTTT. It codes for CASSLSRGPTDTQYF.

This clone was picked up one time. This rearrangement joins TRBV7-8 to TRBJ1-1; D is unresolved. Trimming removed 2 bases at V and 6 bases at J, with 10 bases between. Germline CDR1 is SGHVS and CDR2 is FQNEAQ. The CDR3 covers 13 residues. The CDR3, as DNA: TGTGCCAGCAGCTTACAAATGGCCCCTGAAGCTTTCTTT. It codes for CASSLQMAPEAFF.

The CDR3 DNA sequence: TGTGCCAGCTCACTAGACAGGGGGTCCTACGAGCAGTACTTC. It specifies CASSLDRGSYEQYF. The rearrangement uses TRBV18 and TRBJ2-7; 9 nucleotides agree with TRBD1. The germline CDR1 and CDR2 sequences are KGHSH and LQKENI. V trimming: 4 bases; J trimming: 1 base; junction bases outside the gene matches: 2. The CDR3 runs to 14 residues.

The chain joins TRBV6-1 to TRBJ2-3; 11 nucleotides agree with TRBD2. Germline V gene data show CDR1 as MNHNS and CDR2 as SASEGT. Losses at the gene ends were 4 bases for V and 1 base for J; bases not matched to a gene: 4. The CDR3 runs to 16 residues. The DNA for the CDR3 is TGTGCCAGCAGTGCGGCACTAGCGGGGGGCACAGATACGCAGTATTTT. This sequence encodes CASSAALAGGTDTQYF.

The J gene is TRBJ1-2, the V gene TRBV7-3, with 7 bases that match TRBD1. The CDR3 has 17 residues. Germline V gene sequence: CDR1 SGHTA, CDR2 FQGTGA. The V and J ends lost 4 bases and 4 bases, in that order; junction bases with no gene match: 15. The CDR3 reads CASSSEGGGQAIYGYTF. CDR3 nucleotides: TGTGCCAGCAGCTCAGAGGGGGGCGGACAGGCTATCTATGGCTACACCTTC.

The J gene is TRBJ1-2, the V gene TRBV5-4; D gene ambiguous. Germline CDR1 SGHNT, CDR2 YYREEE (reference sequence). V was clipped by 0 bases and J by 6 bases, with 9 bases between them. CDR3 length: 13 amino acids. CDR3 sequence: CASSLENSHGYTF. As DNA, the CDR3 is TGTGCCAGCAGCTTGGAAAATTCCCATGGCTACACCTTC.